Each of the 27 T cell receptor beta chains below was sequenced from the same sample in a study of cytomegalovirus exposure and HLA in healthy donors. PCR was performed using 60 Vbeta and 13 Jbeta primers. The assay was immunoSEQ multiplex PCR, and TCRdb's table has in-frame clones only and misses some. The sample has some 150,000 clones, approximately 84% seen once. Material for sequencing was PBMCs. The receptor source for this set is a man aged 30 to 39 in good health and CMV-seropositive.

This clone showed up just a few times. The chain has TRBV2 and TRBJ2-7; 11 nucleotides agree with TRBD2. This CDR3 is 13 amino acids long. V lost 7 bases to trimming and J lost 9 bases; unmatched junction nucleotides: 8. CDR1 is SNHLY and CDR2 is FYNNEI in the germline V gene. The CDR3 bases are TGTGCCAGCACCCCGGGACTAGCGGCGGGGCAGTACTTC. Amino acids: CASTPGLAAGQYF.

The genes are TRBV20-1 and TRBJ1-1, with unresolved D. This CDR3 spans 11 amino acids. From germline, CDR1 is DFQATT and CDR2 SNEGSKA (reference sequence). The CDR3 coding sequence is TGCAGCCAACTTCATGACACTGAAGCTTTCTTT. Translating it yields CSQLHDTEAFF.

The chain employs TRBV5-8 and TRBJ1-1; tentative D call: TRBD1 (5 bases). The V end lost 3 bases, the J end lost 5 bases, and 17 bases lay between the germline ends. This CDR3 comprises 15 residues. Germline V gene lookup returns CDR1 SGHTS and CDR2 YDEGEE. The CDR3 DNA reads TGTGCCAGCAGCTCCCCTGGGCAGGGAATTACTGAAGCTTTCTTT. As protein: CASSSPGQGITEAFF.

This clone came up once. Here the CDR3 reads CASSRLAGGYEQYF. In nucleotides, the CDR3 is TGTGCCAGCAGCCGACTAGCGGGAGGGTACGAGCAGTACTTC. The chain is built from TRBV13 and TRBJ2-7, with 14 bases aligning to TRBD2. Unmatched junction bases numbered 1, after V lost 5 bases and J lost 4 bases. CDR3 length equals 14 residues. Germline V gene sequence: CDR1 PRHDT, CDR2 FYEKMQ (reference sequence).

The V gene is TRBV6-1, the J gene TRBJ1-2; TRBD1 matches at 10 bases. CDR3 length: 15 amino acids. Germline V CDR1 and CDR2: MNHNS, SASEGT. Unmatched junction bases numbered 10, after V lost 6 bases and J lost 6 bases. CDR3 sequence: CASRASGTGVNGYTF. In DNA, the CDR3 is TGTGCCAGCAGAGCATCCGGGACAGGGGTTAATGGCTACACCTTC.

The chain combines TRBV27 with TRBJ2-3, with 9 bases matching TRBD2. The J segment lost 4 bases and the V segment lost 3 bases, leaving 5 bases of the junction unmatched. Germline values: CDR1 MNHEY, CDR2 SMNVEV (reference sequence). The CDR3 totals 15 residues. The CDR3 bases are TGTGCCAGCAGTTTCCGGCGGGGGGGCCCAGATACGCAGTATTTT. It translates to CASSFRRGGPDTQYF.

The chain has TRBV7-2 and TRBJ2-1; D perhaps matches TRBD2 (6 bases). This CDR3 spans 15 amino acids. CDR1 and CDR2 (germline): SGHTA, FQGNSA. Trimming pared 6 bases from V and 9 bases from J, leaving 21 bases between. CDR3 protein: CASRGGGGTSREQFF. DNA for the CDR3: TGTGCCAGCAGGGGAGGTGGGGGGACTTCTCGTGAGCAGTTCTTC.

Only a few counts were recorded for this clone. This chain links TRBV5-3 with TRBJ1-5, with 9 positions matching TRBD1. TRBV5-3 is placed among ORFs of uncertain function. J gave up 4 bases and V 4 bases, and 3 bases lay outside the gene matches. The length of the CDR3 is 14 residues. CDR3 sequence (DNA): TGTGCCAGAAGCGGAGGACAGGGGAATCAGCCCCAGCATTTT. It is translated as CARSGGQGNQPQHF.

The V call is TRBV18, the J call TRBJ2-3; TRBD2 might be the D (5 bases). Trimming stripped 6 bases from V and 2 bases from J, with 9 bases between. This CDR3 is 13 amino acids long. Per the germline V gene, CDR1 is KGHSH and CDR2 is LQKENI. CDR3 sequence (DNA): TGTGCCAGCTCGGAGCGGCTCACAGATACGCAGTATTTT. Protein: CASSERLTDTQYF.

This clone was picked up one time. This rearrangement joins TRBV7-8 to TRBJ1-5; maybe TRBD1 (5 bases). Germline CDR1 and CDR2: SGHVS and FQNEAQ. The ends were cut back, 5 bases at V and 1 base at J, with 9 bases in the middle. The CDR3 is 14 amino acids. The CDR3 protein is CASSQKGSNQPQHF. In DNA, the CDR3 is TGTGCCAGCAGCCAAAAGGGGAGCAATCAGCCCCAGCATTTT.

This clone appeared a single time. J is TRBJ2-3 and V is TRBV21-1; the D segment call TRBD2 is taken from the table without a DNA check. TRBV21-1 is described as a pseudogene. CDR3 size: 12 residues. The DNA of the CDR3 is TGTTCCGGGACTAGCCAGGGGGATACGCAGTATTTT. Translating gives CSGTSQGDTQYF.

The chain recombines TRBV5-1 with TRBJ1-2; D uncertain. Germline assignment: CDR1 SGHRS and CDR2 YFSETQ. The CDR3 contains 12 residues. The germline V and J ends were trimmed by 7 bases and 6 bases, with 13 bases remaining between them. In nucleotides, the CDR3 is TGCGCCAGCGTCGCGCCAGCGGATGGCTACACCTTC. As protein: CASVAPADGYTF.

This chain joins TRBV28 and TRBJ2-2, with 7 bases aligning to TRBD1. The CDR3 consists of 12 residues. Per germline, CDR1 MDHEN and CDR2 SYDVKM. V lost 8 bases, J lost 5 bases, and 2 bases stayed unmatched. The CDR3 reads CASEGATGELFF. CDR3 in DNA: TGTGCCAGCGAGGGGGCGACCGGGGAGCTGTTTTTT. Supplemented by reference TRBV28 and TRBJ2-2, the full variable domain reads DVKVTQSSRYLVKRTGEKVFLECVQDMDHENMFWYRQDPGLGLRLIYFSYDVKMKEKGDIPEGYSVSREKKERFSLILESASTNQTSMYLCASEGATGELFFGEGSRLTVL.

This clone was found once. V is TRBV5-8 and J is TRBJ2-6; D gene unclear. The V and J ends lost 4 bases and 1 base respectively, with 9 bases between them. CDR1 is SGHTS and CDR2 is YDEGEE in the germline V gene. The CDR3 length is 15 residues. Here the CDR3 DNA reads TGTGCCAGCAGCATCCGCCGGTCTGGGGCCAACGTCCTGACTTTC. It encodes CASSIRRSGANVLTF.

This rearrangement joins TRBV6-6 to TRBJ2-5; 10 nucleotides align to TRBD1. The better agreement between TRBJ2-7 and the DNA end casts doubt on the J call. This CDR3 has 16 residues. Germline V gene lookup returns CDR1 MNHNY and CDR2 SVGAGI (reference sequence). CDR3: CASSYSGGQGGYEQYF. The DNA of the CDR3 is TGTGCCAGCAGTTACTCAGGAGGACAGGGGGGCTACGAGCAGTACTTC.

This chain joins TRBV27 and TRBJ2-2, with TRBD2 matching 11 bases. The CDR3 runs to 19 residues. Germline V gene sequence: CDR1 MNHEY, CDR2 SMNVEV (reference sequence). The ends lost 4 bases at V and 5 bases at J; junction bases unmatched: 15. The CDR3 loop is CASSSPQWLAGGWTGELFF. In DNA form, the CDR3 reads TGTGCCAGCAGTTCACCCCAGTGGCTAGCGGGAGGCTGGACCGGGGAGCTGTTTTTT.

The chain carries TRBV29-1 and TRBJ1-5, with D perhaps matching TRBD1 (5 bases). The CDR3 runs 14 residues. V lost 5 bases to trimming and J lost 3 bases, with 14 bases between them. Germline-derived CDR1 and CDR2 are SQVTM and ANQGSEA. The CDR3 loop reads CSVLVDSFNQPQHF. Written as DNA, the CDR3 is TGCAGCGTTCTTGTCGACAGCTTCAATCAGCCCCAGCATTTT.

The genes are TRBV29-1 and TRBJ2-2, with 11 bases identical to TRBD2. Germline CDR1 is SQVTM and CDR2 is ANQGSEA. The trim removed 8 bases at V and 5 bases at J, leaving 10 bases unmatched. The CDR3 extends over 15 amino acids. The CDR3 loop reads CSIYSGGAGTGELFF. In DNA, the CDR3 is TGCAGCATCTATAGCGGGGGGGCCGGGACCGGGGAGCTGTTTTTT.

This chain uses TRBV2 with TRBJ2-1; possibly TRBD2 for D (7 bases). Germline lookup yields CDR1 SNHLY and CDR2 FYNNEI. V lost 6 bases, J lost 5 bases, and 23 bases lay in between. CDR3 length: 17 residues. The CDR3 protein is CASRGLSGPPGDNEQFF. As DNA, the CDR3 is TGTGCCAGCAGGGGGCTTAGCGGGCCCCCAGGGGACAATGAGCAGTTCTTC.

CDR3 DNA sequence: TGTGCCAGCAGTCCTTCAGATACGCAGTATTTT. It translates to CASSPSDTQYF. This rearrangement joins TRBV6-6 to TRBJ2-3; D is unclear. The V and J ends lost 5 bases and 4 bases respectively, with 4 bases between them. The CDR3 consists of 11 residues. Germline V lookup: CDR1 MNHNY, CDR2 SVGAGI (reference sequence).

The V gene is TRBV27, the J gene TRBJ2-7; 10 bases are shared with TRBD1. The CDR3 consists of 15 residues. The V gene's germline CDR1 is MNHEY and CDR2 SMNVEV (reference sequence). J lost 2 bases, V lost 5 bases, and 6 bases had no gene match. CDR3 loop: CASSTIGTGAYEQYF. The CDR3 DNA reads as TGTGCCAGCAGTACAATTGGGACAGGGGCCTACGAGCAGTACTTC.

The chain recombines TRBV7-6 with TRBJ2-5; 8 bases are shared with TRBD1. This CDR3 is 15 amino acids long. J was trimmed by 5 bases and V by 6 bases; bases with no gene match: 11. Looked up from germline, CDR1 is SGHVS and CDR2 is FNYEAQ. The CDR3 here is CASSYGQGGLETQYF. The CDR3, as DNA: TGTGCCAGCAGTTACGGACAGGGAGGTTTGGAGACCCAGTACTTC. The whole variable domain, filled in from reference TRBV7-6 and TRBJ2-5, reads GAGVSQSPRYKVTKRGQDVALRCDPISGHVSLYWYRQALGQGPEFLTYFNYEAQQDKSGLPNDRFSAERPEGSISTLTIQRTEQRDSAMYRCASSYGQGGLETQYFGPGTRLLVL.

The chain is built from TRBV18 and TRBJ2-1, with 7 bases aligning to TRBD1. Losses at the gene ends were 6 bases for V and 9 bases for J; bases not matched to a gene: 11. This CDR3 has 14 residues. CDR1 is KGHSH and CDR2 is LQKENI in the germline V gene. The CDR3 DNA sequence: TGTGCCAGCTCTCCCGGGACAGACAATACTGAGCAGTTCTTC. Translation: CASSPGTDNTEQFF.

The chain is built from TRBV7-2 and TRBJ1-4; 10 bases match TRBD1. Germline V gives CDR1 SGHTA, CDR2 FQGNSA. V dropped 4 bases and J dropped 7; count of bases not matched to a gene: 6. The CDR3 covers 15 residues. In DNA, the CDR3 is TGTGCCAGCAGCTCCCTGGGGACAGGGGTTGAAAAACTGTTTTTT. This codes for CASSSLGTGVEKLFF.

This chain uses TRBV6-5 with TRBJ2-5; 10 bases fit TRBD2. CDR1 is MNHEY and CDR2 is SVGAGI in the germline V gene. The CDR3 spans 12 residues. The J segment lost 13 bases and the V segment lost 6 bases, leaving 8 bases of the junction unmatched. The CDR3 loop is CASRPTSGMLYF. CDR3 coding DNA: TGTGCCAGCAGGCCTACTAGCGGGATGTTGTACTTC.

The chain couples TRBV25-1 to TRBJ2-1; 8 bases fit TRBD1. The CDR3 covers 17 residues. The germline V gene has CDR1 MGHDK and CDR2 SYGVNS. V was clipped by 7 bases and J by 8 bases; unmatched bases: 19. The CDR3 sequence is CASTHKRWAGGIDEQFF. The CDR3 nucleotides read TGTGCCAGCACCCACAAAAGGTGGGCAGGGGGCATAGATGAGCAGTTCTTC.

In regard to this clone: A read error may account for a junction end that differs from germline. The rearrangement uses TRBV30 and TRBJ2-3, with 7 bases identical to TRBD2. The germline gives CDR1 GTSNPN, CDR2 SVGIG (reference sequence). This CDR3 has 12 amino acids. As DNA, the CDR3 is TGTGCCTGGAGAGGGGAGGGACCCATCCCGGCCTTT. Translated: CAWRGEGPIPAF.